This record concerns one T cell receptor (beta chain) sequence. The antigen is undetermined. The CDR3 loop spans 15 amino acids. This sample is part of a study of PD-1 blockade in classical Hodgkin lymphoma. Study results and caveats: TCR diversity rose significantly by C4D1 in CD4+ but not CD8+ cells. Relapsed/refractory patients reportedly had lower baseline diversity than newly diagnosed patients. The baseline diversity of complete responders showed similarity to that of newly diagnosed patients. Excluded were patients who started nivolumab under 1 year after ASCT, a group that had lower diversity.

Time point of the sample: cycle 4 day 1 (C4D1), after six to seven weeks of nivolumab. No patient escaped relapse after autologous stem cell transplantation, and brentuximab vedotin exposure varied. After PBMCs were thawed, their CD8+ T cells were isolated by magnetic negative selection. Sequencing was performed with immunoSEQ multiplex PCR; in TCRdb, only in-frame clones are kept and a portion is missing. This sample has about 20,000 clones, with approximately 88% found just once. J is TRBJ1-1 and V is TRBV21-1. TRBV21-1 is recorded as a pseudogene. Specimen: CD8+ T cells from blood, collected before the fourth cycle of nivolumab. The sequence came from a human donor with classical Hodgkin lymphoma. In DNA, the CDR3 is TGTGCCAGCAGCAAAGCGTCGGCGACTTTCACTGAAGCTTTCTTT. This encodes CASSKASATFTEAFF.